This T cell receptor beta chain stems from a study of early T cells in non-severe SARS-CoV-2 infection. Study-level background: Sequenced bulk RNA came from whole blood that was unsorted, and chains were unpaired.

Germline CDR1 reads GTSNPN; CDR2 reads SVGIG (reference sequence). The V and J ends lost 3 bases and 4 bases respectively, with 10 bases between them. The CDR3 is made up of 14 amino acids. In regard to this clonotype: The antigen is undetermined.

Individually, cDNA molecules had unique molecular identifiers attached to them. TCRdb redid the calling of the 5' RACE reads with MiXCR, one entry per CDR3 protein. The sample consists of approximately 70,000 distinct CDR3 sequences, over 9.5% of them appearing once. Whole-study results and caveats: The study's VDJdb matching favored anti-spike CD8 responses and missed private and CD4 specificities.

This specimen was whole blood, taken at baseline. This receptor was taken from an adult who was a healthcare worker with PCR-confirmed SARS-CoV-2 infection or an uninfected control (not recorded which). This chain connects TRBV30 to TRBJ1-6; TRBD1 is a possible D gene (6 bases). The CDR3 DNA reads TGTGCCTGGAGAGAAACAGGGTATAATTCACCCCTCCACTTT. This sequence encodes CAWRETGYNSPLHF.